One sample yielded the 19 T cell receptor beta chains listed below, sequenced in a study of blood T cells in healthy people across ages. A second PCR, run for roughly 7 to 12 cycles, used a sample-barcoded 5' primer plus a J-beta primer mix. From the 5' RACE reads, TCRdb called clonotypes with MiXCR, one entry per CDR3 protein. The sample has approximately 850,000 distinct CDR3 sequences, 58% seen once. Input material: blood. Source of these receptors: a man aged 25 to 45 in good health.

This clonotype appeared a few times. This sequence joins TRBV27 and TRBJ2-3, with D hard to call. The ends were cut back, 5 bases at V and 1 base at J, with 10 bases in the middle. The germline gives CDR1 MNHEY, CDR2 SMNVEV (reference sequence). CDR3 length: 14 residues. CDR3 loop: CASSTGPRTDTQYF. The CDR3 nucleotides are TGTGCCAGCAGTACGGGCCCACGCACAGATACGCAGTATTTT.

This chain links TRBV10-3 with TRBJ2-1; D is uncertain. CDR1 ENHRY and CDR2 SYGVKD come from the germline V gene. This CDR3 spans 13 amino acids. Trimming pared 4 bases from V and 5 bases from J, leaving 9 bases between. The CDR3 coding sequence is TGTGCCATCAGTGGCCCTTTAGACAATGAGCAGTTCTTC. Its protein product is CAISGPLDNEQFF.

The chain combines TRBV27 with TRBJ1-4; D not certain. There are 14 residues in the CDR3. Trimming stripped 2 bases from V and 8 bases from J, with 12 bases between. Germline assignment: CDR1 MNHEY and CDR2 SMNVEV (reference sequence). CDR3 DNA sequence: TGTGCCAGCAGTTTAGTAGGAGGGAGCGAAAAACTGTTTTTT. It specifies CASSLVGGSEKLFF.

The chain links TRBV20-1 to TRBJ2-3, with D perhaps being TRBD1 or TRBD2 (5 bases each). V lost 6 bases and J lost 1, with 8 bases in between. Germline V lookup: CDR1 DFQATT, CDR2 SNEGSKA (reference sequence). The CDR3 contains 12 residues. This chain's CDR3 is CSAEGRTDTQYF. CDR3 coding DNA: TGCAGTGCCGAGGGGCGCACAGATACGCAGTATTTT.

This clonotype was counted only a few times. The chain is built from TRBV7-2 and TRBJ2-7, with TRBD2 matching 10 bases. Losses at the gene ends were 4 bases for V and 6 bases for J; bases not matched to a gene: 6. The germline gives CDR1 SGHTA, CDR2 FQGNSA. The CDR3 has 14 amino acids. CDR3 DNA: TGTGCCAGCAGCTATCTAGCGGGAGTTGCCGAGCAGTACTTC. Its translation: CASSYLAGVAEQYF.

The chain is built from TRBV28 and TRBJ2-1; D is ambiguous. Germline assignment: CDR1 MDHEN and CDR2 SYDVKM. V was pared by 10 bases and J by 8 bases, with 21 bases between. The CDR3 consists of 14 residues. The DNA of the CDR3 is TGTGCCACCTCGACCGACACCCTGGTGGATGAGCAGTTCTTC. It is translated as CATSTDTLVDEQFF. Filled out from reference TRBV28 and TRBJ2-1, the complete variable domain reads DVKVTQSSRYLVKRTGEKVFLECVQDMDHENMFWYRQDPGLGLRLIYFSYDVKMKEKGDIPEGYSVSREKKERFSLILESASTNQTSMYLCATSTDTLVDEQFFGPGTRLTVL.

The V call is TRBV6-6, the J call TRBJ1-5, with D unclear. The CDR3 runs to 16 residues. V was clipped by 1 base and J by 0 bases, with 10 bases between them. The germline CDR1 and CDR2 sequences are MNHNY and SVGAGI (reference sequence). This CDR3 is CASSYYRGASNQPQHF. CDR3 DNA sequence: TGTGCCAGCAGTTACTATCGGGGAGCTAGCAATCAGCCCCAGCATTTT.

Concerning this clonotype: The junction and the germline gene differ at one end; a read error may be behind it. The rearrangement joins TRBV4-2 to TRBJ1-5; D possibly corresponds to TRBD1 (5 bases). Germline values: CDR1 LGHNA, CDR2 YNFKEQ. The CDR3 is made up of 16 amino acids. CDR3 bases: TGTGCCTGCAGCCAAAGGGCCAGGGATAGCAATCAGCCCCAGCATTTT. The encoded protein is CACSQRARDSNQPQHF.

This clonotype has more than one count but fewer than ten. The chain recombines TRBV20-1 with TRBJ2-1; tentative D call: TRBD2 (5 bases). V was shortened by 3 bases and J by 4 bases, with 13 bases between the two germline ends. The length of the CDR3 is 14 residues. Per germline, CDR1 DFQATT and CDR2 SNEGSKA (reference sequence). CDR3 sequence reads: CSARSWEWYNEQFF. CDR3 DNA sequence: TGCAGTGCTAGGTCGTGGGAGTGGTACAATGAGCAGTTCTTC.

The rearrangement joins TRBV15 to TRBJ2-5; 9 bases line up with TRBD2. This CDR3 has 17 amino acids. V shed 3 bases, J shed 3 bases, and the junction held 11 bases outside the gene matches. The V gene's germline CDR1 is LNHNV and CDR2 YYDKDF (reference sequence). CDR3 loop: CATSSYRVAGEKETQYF. The CDR3 DNA reads as TGTGCCACCAGCAGTTACAGAGTAGCGGGGGAGAAAGAGACCCAGTACTTC.

This clonotype was recorded only once. The rearrangement links TRBV11-2 to TRBJ2-7; D perhaps matches TRBD2 (6 bases). Germline assignment: CDR1 SGHAT and CDR2 FQNNGV. CDR3 length equals 15 residues. V was shortened by 3 bases and J by 0 bases, with 12 bases between the two germline ends. CDR3 loop: CASSLGRGSSYEQYF. In DNA, the CDR3 is TGTGCCAGCAGCTTGGGGCGGGGAAGCTCCTACGAGCAGTACTTC.

This clonotype was detected many times. The V call is TRBV4-3, the J call TRBJ1-2; D is undetermined. Trimming pared 1 base from V and 2 bases from J, leaving 5 bases between. Per germline, CDR1 LGHNA and CDR2 YSLEER. The CDR3 extends over 13 amino acids. Here the CDR3 reads CASSQVENYGYTF. CDR3 coding DNA: TGCGCCAGCAGCCAAGTGGAAAACTATGGCTACACCTTC.

V and J are TRBV6-1 and TRBJ1-2; no reliable D call. Germline CDR1 reads MNHNS; CDR2 reads SASEGT. Trimming shortened V by 4 bases and J by 0 bases, and 6 bases separated the two germline ends. The CDR3 contains 13 residues. CDR3 protein: CASSVAANYGYTF. CDR3 in DNA: TGTGCCAGCAGTGTAGCAGCTAACTATGGCTACACCTTC.

This clonotype was observed once. This sequence joins TRBV27 and TRBJ1-5; D is unclear. V lost 9 bases to trimming and J lost 7 bases, with 13 bases between them. This CDR3 region has 12 residues. CDR1 and CDR2 (germline): MNHEY, SMNVEV (reference sequence). The CDR3 coding sequence is TGTGCCAGTGGCGTTCGTGGCCAGCCCCAGCATTTT. Amino acid sequence: CASGVRGQPQHF.

This chain connects TRBV20-1 to TRBJ2-1; 12 nucleotides agree with TRBD2. The V gene end was trimmed by 5 bases and the J gene end by 4 bases; junction bases not matched to a gene: 21. The CDR3 is 20 residues long. CDR1 DFQATT and CDR2 SNEGSKA come from the germline V gene (reference sequence). The DNA of the CDR3 is TGCAGTGCTCATGGACTAGCGGGGTTCCCCCGTGGTAAACTGTACAATGAGCAGTTCTTC. Translating gives CSAHGLAGFPRGKLYNEQFF.

This clonotype was found a few times. This rearrangement joins TRBV28 to TRBJ1-2; perhaps TRBD1 as D (5 bases). Deletions cut 2 bases from V and 6 bases from J, with 16 bases between. CDR1 and CDR2 from the germline V gene are MDHEN and SYDVKM. The CDR3 loop spans 15 amino acids. CDR3 sequence: CASSLQGVSPDGYTF. CDR3 nucleotide sequence: TGTGCCAGCAGTTTACAAGGGGTTAGTCCTGATGGCTACACCTTC.

This clonotype was detected a few times. The gene calls are TRBV20-1 and TRBJ2-3, with D possibly matching TRBD2 (5 bases). With 3 bases removed from V and 2 bases from J, the gap between germline ends came to 15 bases. Germline V gene data show CDR1 as DFQATT and CDR2 as SNEGSKA (reference sequence). The CDR3 has 15 amino acids. The CDR3 region has the DNA TGCAGTGCTAGTATCGGGGAGCTGTCCACAGATACGCAGTATTTT. Protein: CSASIGELSTDTQYF.

This clonotype was seen more than once but under ten times. This chain links TRBV12-3 or TRBV12-4 with TRBJ2-5; D uncertain. V lost 3 bases and J lost 9, with 17 bases in between. There are 14 residues in the CDR3. The CDR3 reads CASSFSGPTLAQYF. Here the CDR3 DNA reads TGTGCCAGCAGTTTTAGTGGGCCCACGTTGGCCCAGTACTTC.

This clonotype was seen ten or more times. The V and J genes are TRBV6-5 and TRBJ2-7; D remains unclear. This CDR3 is built from 13 residues. V lost 4 bases and J 2 bases, leaving 9 bases between the germline ends. Germline V gives CDR1 MNHEY, CDR2 SVGAGI. Written as DNA, the CDR3 is TGTGCCAGCAGTTTATCGGGCACCTACGAGCAGTACTTC. Its protein is CASSLSGTYEQYF.